The T cell receptor (beta chain) described here comes from a study of PD-1 blockade in classical Hodgkin lymphoma. With regard to this clone: The antigen remains undetermined.

Profiled with immunoSEQ multiplex PCR; TCRdb holds only in-frame clones, not every one. This table holds about 58,000 clones, approximately 90% found once. Each patient relapsed following autologous stem cell transplantation, and prior brentuximab vedotin exposure differed. General observations from the study: A significant rise in TCR diversity was seen by C4D1 for CD4+ cells but not for CD8+ cells. Complete responders entered with baseline diversity on par with newly diagnosed patients, the results showed. Undefined causes, possibly disease activity or prior therapy, underlie the repertoire differences.

The V end was cut by 5 bases, the J end by 3 bases, with 14 bases between. Germline V gives CDR1 MDHEN, CDR2 SYDVKM. This CDR3 comprises 15 residues. V usage is TRBV28 and J usage is TRBJ1-5, with a possible D match to TRBD1 (6 bases). The source material was peripheral blood mononuclear cells (PBMCs), sampled before the second cycle of nivolumab. This TCR derives from a human donor with classical Hodgkin lymphoma. The CDR3 protein is CASSDRRLTNQPQHF. For the CDR3, the DNA is TGTGCCAGCAGTGACAGGCGTCTTACCAATCAGCCCCAGCATTTT.